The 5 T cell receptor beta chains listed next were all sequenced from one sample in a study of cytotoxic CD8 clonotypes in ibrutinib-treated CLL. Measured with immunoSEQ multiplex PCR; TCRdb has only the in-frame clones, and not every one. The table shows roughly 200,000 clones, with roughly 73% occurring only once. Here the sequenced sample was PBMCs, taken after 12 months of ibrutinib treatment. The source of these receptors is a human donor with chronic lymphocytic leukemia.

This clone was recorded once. DNA of the CDR3: TGTGCCAGCAGTCTAGCGGGAGGGCCAGATGAGCAGTTCTTC. Encoded protein: CASSLAGGPDEQFF. The rearrangement uses TRBV28 and TRBJ2-1; 12 bases are a match to TRBD2. This CDR3 is built from 14 residues. V lost 5 bases to trimming and J lost 8 bases; unmatched junction nucleotides: 4. Germline V gene data show CDR1 as MDHEN and CDR2 as SYDVKM.

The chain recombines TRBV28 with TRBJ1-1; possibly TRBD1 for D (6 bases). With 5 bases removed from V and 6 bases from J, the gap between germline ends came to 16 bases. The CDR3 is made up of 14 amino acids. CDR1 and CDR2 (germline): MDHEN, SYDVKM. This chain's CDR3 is CASSPSDRRSEAFF. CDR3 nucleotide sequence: TGTGCCAGCAGTCCCTCAGACAGGCGGTCTGAAGCTTTCTTT.

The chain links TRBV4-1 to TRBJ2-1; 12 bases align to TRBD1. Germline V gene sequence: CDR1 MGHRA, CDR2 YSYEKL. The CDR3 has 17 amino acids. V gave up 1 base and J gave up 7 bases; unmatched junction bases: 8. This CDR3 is CASSQGLGQGAGNEQFF. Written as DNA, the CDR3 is TGCGCCAGCAGCCAAGGTTTGGGACAGGGGGCCGGTAATGAGCAGTTCTTC.

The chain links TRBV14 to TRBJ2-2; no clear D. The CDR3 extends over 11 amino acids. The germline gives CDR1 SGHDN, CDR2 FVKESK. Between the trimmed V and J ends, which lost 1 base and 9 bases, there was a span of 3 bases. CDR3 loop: CASSQVRELFF. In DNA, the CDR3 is TGTGCCAGCAGCCAAGTGCGGGAGCTGTTTTTT.

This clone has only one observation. CDR3 sequence reads: CASSWGVSTDTQYF. The CDR3 region has the DNA TGTGCCAGCAGTTGGGGGGTAAGCACAGATACGCAGTATTTT. V gene TRBV6-5 combines with J gene TRBJ2-3; D may be TRBD2 (6 bases). V was clipped by 4 bases and J by 0 bases, with 8 bases between them. The CDR3 length is 14 residues. Germline CDR1 and CDR2: MNHEY and SVGAGI.